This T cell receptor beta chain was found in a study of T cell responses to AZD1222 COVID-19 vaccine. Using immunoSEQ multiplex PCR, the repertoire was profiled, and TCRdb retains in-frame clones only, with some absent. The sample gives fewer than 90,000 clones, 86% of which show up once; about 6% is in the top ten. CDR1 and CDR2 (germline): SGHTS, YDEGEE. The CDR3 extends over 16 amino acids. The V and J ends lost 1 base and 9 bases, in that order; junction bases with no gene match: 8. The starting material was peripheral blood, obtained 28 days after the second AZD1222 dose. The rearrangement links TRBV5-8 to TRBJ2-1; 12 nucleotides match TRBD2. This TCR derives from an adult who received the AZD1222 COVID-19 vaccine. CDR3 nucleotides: TGTGCCAGCAGCTTGACGCTAGCGGGGGGGCCTGGTGAGCAGTTCTTC. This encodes CASSLTLAGGPGEQFF. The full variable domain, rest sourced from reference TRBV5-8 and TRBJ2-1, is EAGVTQSPTHLIKTRGQQATLRCSPISGHTSVYWYQQALGLGLQFLLWYDEGEERNRGNFPPRFSGRQFPNYSSELNVNALELEDSALYLCASSLTLAGGPGEQFFGPGTRLTVL.